The 5 T cell receptor beta chains in this list originate from one sample, sequenced in a study of blood T cell repertoires in COVID-19. The protocol was immunoSEQ multiplex PCR, while the TCRdb copy is restricted to in-frame clones and leaves out a portion. The sample shows hundreds of thousands of clones, about 90% of them seen only once. Sequenced material: peripheral blood. The receptors were gathered from a woman in her twenties or thirties with COVID-19, enrolled during active disease.

The chain joins TRBV3-1 (or the pseudogene TRBV3-2) to TRBJ1-1, with TRBD1 matching over 7 bases. The CDR3 extends over 14 amino acids. Germline-derived CDR1 and CDR2 are LGHDT and YNNKEL (reference sequence). Trimming took 3 bases from V and 7 from J; bases not matched to a gene: 8. The CDR3, as DNA: TGTGCCAGCAGCCAGGGCTCCACAGGGGATGAAGCTTTCTTT. It specifies CASSQGSTGDEAFF.

This rearrangement joins TRBV18 to TRBJ1-4; no clear D gene. The germline V gene encodes CDR1 KGHSH and CDR2 LQKENI. Trimming removed 6 bases from V and 7 bases from J, with 15 bases in between. This CDR3 region has 14 residues. CDR3 sequence: CASSSTSGAEKLFF. CDR3 nucleotide sequence: TGTGCCAGCTCGTCGACCTCGGGTGCTGAAAAACTGTTTTTT.

The genes are TRBV7-8 and TRBJ1-1, with 9 bases identical to TRBD1. The V gene's germline CDR1 is SGHVS and CDR2 FQNEAQ. The CDR3 consists of 15 residues. V trimming: 2 bases; J trimming: 4 bases; junction bases outside the gene matches: 5. The CDR3 DNA reads TGTGCCAGCAGCTTACAGTCGGGACAGGGCACTGAAGCTTTCTTT. As protein: CASSLQSGQGTEAFF.

This chain joins TRBV6-6 and TRBJ1-3; D remains ambiguous. V was cut by 0 bases and J by 1 base, with 7 bases left in between. This CDR3 is 15 amino acids long. Per the germline V gene, CDR1 is MNHNY and CDR2 is SVGAGI (reference sequence). The CDR3 reads CASSYSDRSGNTIYF. In DNA, the CDR3 is TGTGCCAGCAGTTACTCTGATCGGTCTGGAAACACCATATATTTT.

This clone appeared a single time. The chain carries TRBV27 and TRBJ1-4; TRBD1 might be the D (5 bases). The CDR3 loop spans 17 amino acids. Germline assignment: CDR1 MNHEY and CDR2 SMNVEV (reference sequence). Trimming removed 6 bases at V and 8 bases at J, with 25 bases between. In nucleotides, the CDR3 is TGTGCCAGCAGCATCCCACTAGTGGGGGGTAGGGTGGAAAAACTGTTTTTT. Its translation is CASSIPLVGGRVEKLFF.